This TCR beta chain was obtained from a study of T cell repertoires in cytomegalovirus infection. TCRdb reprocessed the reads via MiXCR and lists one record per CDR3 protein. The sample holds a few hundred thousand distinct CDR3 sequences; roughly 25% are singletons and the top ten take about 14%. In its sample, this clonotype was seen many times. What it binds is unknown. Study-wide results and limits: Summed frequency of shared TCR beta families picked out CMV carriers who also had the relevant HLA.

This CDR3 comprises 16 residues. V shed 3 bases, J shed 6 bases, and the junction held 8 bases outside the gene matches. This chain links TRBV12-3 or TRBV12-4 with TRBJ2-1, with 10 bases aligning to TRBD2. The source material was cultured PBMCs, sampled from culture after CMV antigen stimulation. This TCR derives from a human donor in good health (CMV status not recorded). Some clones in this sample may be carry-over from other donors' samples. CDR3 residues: CASSFRPSGRANEQFF. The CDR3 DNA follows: TGTGCCAGCAGTTTTCGCCCTAGCGGGAGAGCCAATGAGCAGTTCTTC.